The 19 T cell receptor beta chains reported below all come from one sample, sequenced in a study of blood T cell repertoires in COVID-19. Clones were read by immunoSEQ multiplex PCR, and TCRdb kept only the in-frame ones, dropping some. Found here are some 130,000 clones, more than 70% of them singletons; the top ten hold 10% to 13%. What was sequenced was peripheral blood. The receptors were sampled from a man aged 50-60 years with acute or convalescent COVID-19.

The chain employs TRBV6-5 and TRBJ1-1; 7 bases fit TRBD1. Trimming removed 2 bases from V and 6 bases from J; junction bases left unmatched: 12. From germline, CDR1 is MNHEY and CDR2 SVGAGI. The CDR3 is 16 amino acids. Written as DNA, the CDR3 is TGTGCCAGCAGTTACCAGGGAGCAGGGGGTGTTCCTGAAGCTTTCTTT. Amino acids: CASSYQGAGGVPEAFF.

The chain is built from TRBV9 and TRBJ2-5, with TRBD1 as a possible D gene (6 bases). Trimming cost V 4 bases and J 5 bases, with 18 bases left between them. CDR3 length: 15 amino acids. Germline V gene data show CDR1 as SGDLS and CDR2 as YYNGEE. Written as DNA, the CDR3 is TGTGCCAGCAGCCCCCAGGGGAACTCGCTGGAGACCCAGTACTTC. It is translated as CASSPQGNSLETQYF.

This rearrangement joins TRBV19 to TRBJ1-4; D possibly corresponds to TRBD1 (6 bases). CDR3 length equals 11 residues. CDR1 and CDR2 (germline): LNHDA, SQIVND (reference sequence). Deletions cut 5 bases from V and 12 bases from J, with 10 bases between. CDR3 amino acids: CASSASGELFF. CDR3 sequence (DNA): TGTGCCAGTAGTGCTTCAGGGGAACTGTTTTTT. Based on the CDR3 plus reference TRBV19 and TRBJ1-4, the full variable domain is DGGITQSPKYLFRKEGQNVTLSCEQNLNHDAMYWYRQDPGQGLRLIYYSQIVNDFQKGDIAEGYSVSREKKESFPLTVTSAQKNPTAFYLCASSASGELFFGSGTQLSVL.

The gene calls are TRBV27 and TRBJ2-7; 9 bases fit TRBD2. Per germline, CDR1 MNHEY and CDR2 SMNVEV (reference sequence). The CDR3 is 18 amino acids. With 5 bases clipped from V and 0 bases from J, the junction kept 14 bases outside the gene matches. The CDR3 nucleotides read TGTGCCAGCAGTCCCACTTCAACCCGACTAGCGGCCTCCTACGAGCAGTACTTC. Translated: CASSPTSTRLAASYEQYF.

This clone was counted a single time. This chain uses TRBV19 with TRBJ2-2; 8 bases are a match to TRBD2. Germline loops: CDR1 LNHDA, CDR2 SQIVND (reference sequence). Trimming cost V 6 bases and J 3 bases; bases outside gene matches: 6. The CDR3 is 15 residues long. The CDR3 DNA follows: TGTGCCAGTAGGGCAGCGGGAGCCGACACCGGGGAGCTGTTTTTT. Translated, it gives CASRAAGADTGELFF.

This rearrangement joins TRBV5-4 to TRBJ2-1, with 15 bases aligning to TRBD2. The CDR3 totals 17 residues. The V and J ends lost 7 bases and 3 bases, in that order; junction bases with no gene match: 8. The germline V gene has CDR1 SGHNT and CDR2 YYREEE (reference sequence). The CDR3 DNA reads as TGTGCCAGCGCCCGGACTAGCGGGGGGGTTCTCTACAATGAGCAGTTCTTC. Its translation is CASARTSGGVLYNEQFF.

This chain uses TRBV18 with TRBJ1-1, with a possible D match to TRBD1 (5 bases). CDR1 KGHSH and CDR2 LQKENI come from the germline V gene. The V end lost 1 base, the J end lost 7 bases, and 13 bases lay between the germline ends. The CDR3 length is 14 residues. The CDR3 bases are TGTGCCAGCTCACCACTTCCTTTAGGGGTTGAAGCTTTCTTT. It is translated as CASSPLPLGVEAFF.

Only one count was recorded for this clone. This chain uses TRBV29-1 with TRBJ1-2, with a weak D call TRBD1 (5 bases). The CDR3 has 13 residues. CDR1 and CDR2 (germline): SQVTM, ANQGSEA. V lost 5 bases and J 3 bases, leaving 13 bases between the germline ends. The CDR3 nucleotides read TGCAGCGTTTGGCGGACGGGGGACTATGGCTACACCTTC. As protein: CSVWRTGDYGYTF.

For this clone: The same CDR3 is also encoded by other DNA sequences in this sample. CDR3 sequence (DNA): TGTGCCAGCAGTTTACAGGGCCTGAACACTGAAGCTTTCTTT. It yields the protein CASSLQGLNTEAFF. The rearrangement joins TRBV28 to TRBJ1-1; TRBD1 might be the D (5 bases). The V gene's germline CDR1 is MDHEN and CDR2 SYDVKM. CDR3 length: 14 amino acids. V lost 2 bases and J 0 bases, leaving 7 bases between the germline ends.

The CDR3 is CASTSDLLHSYEQYF. CDR3 nucleotide sequence: TGTGCCAGCACCAGTGACTTACTTCATTCCTACGAGCAGTACTTC. V usage is TRBV28 and J usage is TRBJ2-7; D gene ambiguous. Germline CDR1 and CDR2: MDHEN and SYDVKM. The ends were cut back, 7 bases at V and 1 base at J, with 17 bases in the middle. The CDR3 sequence is 15 residues long.

The chain carries TRBV30 and TRBJ2-5, with TRBD2 matching 13 bases. This CDR3 is 15 amino acids long. CDR1 and CDR2 (germline): GTSNPN, SVGIG (reference sequence). The V gene end was trimmed by 2 bases and the J gene end by 5 bases; junction bases not matched to a gene: 5. The DNA of the CDR3 is TGTGCCTGGAGTCGGACTAGCGGGGGCGGGGAGACCCAGTACTTC. Translation: CAWSRTSGGGETQYF.

The chain combines TRBV20-1 with TRBJ1-2; no reliable D call. Germline values: CDR1 DFQATT, CDR2 SNEGSKA (reference sequence). The CDR3 consists of 15 residues. Trimming took off 3 bases at V and 4 bases at J, with 18 bases between the two ends. The CDR3 region is CSASGPAGVGYGYTF. The CDR3 nucleotides are TGCAGTGCTAGTGGCCCTGCCGGGGTGGGCTATGGCTACACCTTC.

The V call is TRBV27, the J call TRBJ2-3, with 7 bases fitting TRBD2. V dropped 6 bases and J dropped 0; count of bases not matched to a gene: 12. This CDR3 has 17 residues. Germline lookup yields CDR1 MNHEY and CDR2 SMNVEV (reference sequence). The CDR3 DNA reads TGTGCCAGCAGGAGAAAATGGGGGGGACTAAGCACAGATACGCAGTATTTT. Its protein product is CASRRKWGGLSTDTQYF.

This chain links TRBV19 with TRBJ1-2, with no clear D. Germline CDR1 and CDR2: LNHDA and SQIVND (reference sequence). CDR3 length equals 14 residues. V was pared by 5 bases and J by 0 bases, with 10 bases between. CDR3 residues: CASSPLTTNYGYTF. The CDR3 nucleotides are TGTGCCAGTAGTCCACTGACTACTAACTATGGCTACACCTTC.

In this sample, this clone turned up once. This chain uses TRBV2 with TRBJ1-1, with D perhaps TRBD1 (6 bases). V was cut by 6 bases and J by 2 bases, with 16 bases left in between. Per germline, CDR1 SNHLY and CDR2 FYNNEI. CDR3 length equals 15 residues. For the CDR3, the DNA is TGTGCCAGCAGGAATCTGTGGACAGATAACACTGAAGCTTTCTTT. Translated, it gives CASRNLWTDNTEAFF. Variable domain in full (rest from reference TRBV2 and TRBJ1-1): EPEVTQTPSHQVTQMGQEVILRCVPISNHLYFYWYRQILGQKVEFLVSFYNNEISEKSEIFDDQFSVERPDGSNFTLKIRSTKLEDSAMYFCASRNLWTDNTEAFFGQGTRLTVV.

This rearrangement joins TRBV18 to TRBJ1-1; the match to TRBD1 covers 7 bases. The CDR3 spans 16 residues. V lost 4 bases, J lost 1 base, and 9 bases stayed unmatched. CDR1 and CDR2 (germline): KGHSH, LQKENI. CDR3 region: CASSRTLDRTNTEAFF. In DNA, the CDR3 is TGTGCCAGCTCACGAACTTTGGACAGGACGAACACTGAAGCTTTCTTT. Full variable domain (remainder filled in from reference TRBV18 and TRBJ1-1): NAGVMQNPRHLVRRRGQEARLRCSPMKGHSHVYWYRQLPEEGLKFMVYLQKENIIDESGMPKERFSAEFPKEGPSILRIQQVVRGDSAAYFCASSRTLDRTNTEAFFGQGTRLTVV.

This clone was recorded once. One junction end disagrees with the germline gene, perhaps due to a read error. In DNA form, the CDR3 reads TGTGCCAGCAGTCGGGTAGGCAATCAGCCCCAACATTTT. Translating it yields CASSRVGNQPQHF. The genes are TRBV6-5 and TRBJ1-5; D is unclear. CDR3 size: 13 residues. Per germline, CDR1 MNHEY and CDR2 SVGAGI.

This clone has a single count. This sequence joins TRBV4-1 and TRBJ2-1; D ambiguous. V was pared by 1 base and J by 7 bases, with 5 bases between. The CDR3 is 12 amino acids. CDR1 and CDR2 (germline): MGHRA, YSYEKL. In DNA form, the CDR3 reads TGCGCCAGCAGCCAAGTTAGTAATGAGCAGTTCTTC. It codes for CASSQVSNEQFF.

Turning to this clone: This sample includes further DNA sequences coding for the same CDR3. The rearrangement joins TRBV3-1 (or the pseudogene TRBV3-2) to TRBJ1-2, with D hard to call. Trimming stripped 1 base from V and 8 bases from J, with 5 bases between. Germline V gene sequence: CDR1 LGHDT, CDR2 YNNKEL (reference sequence). The CDR3 totals 11 residues. The CDR3 nucleotides read TGTGCCAGCAGCCAAGGGCGGGGCTACACCTTC. Its protein product is CASSQGRGYTF.